Sequencing of this T cell receptor beta chain was carried out in a study of cytotoxic CD8 clonotypes in ibrutinib-treated CLL. Study background: Response sampling came at median about a year of treatment, ranging roughly 6 to 36 months.

Study results and limitations: Baseline clonality was higher than in age-matched healthy donors and moved in step with circulating CD8+ T-cell counts. Public clonotypes (which were uncommon) either contracted or remained stable on treatment.

CDR1 MNHEY and CDR2 SMNVEV come from the germline V gene (reference sequence). Trimming cost V 4 bases and J 7 bases; bases outside gene matches: 4. The CDR3 sequence is 15 residues long. As input for TCR beta libraries, about 1.8 micrograms of genomic DNA came from cryopreserved PBMCs. The table came from immunoSEQ multiplex PCR; TCRdb's copy has only in-frame clones and leaves some out. The table lists 60,000 or so clones, approximately 57% of them singletons. This clone has a handful of counts. Its antigen is unknown. Sequenced material: PBMCs, taken after 12 months of ibrutinib treatment. The sequence was obtained from a human donor with chronic lymphocytic leukemia. This chain connects TRBV27 to TRBJ2-1, with 13 bases aligning to TRBD2. DNA of the CDR3: TGTGCCAGCAGTTACACTAGCGGGAGGGCGAATGAGCAGTTCTTC. It translates to CASSYTSGRANEQFF.